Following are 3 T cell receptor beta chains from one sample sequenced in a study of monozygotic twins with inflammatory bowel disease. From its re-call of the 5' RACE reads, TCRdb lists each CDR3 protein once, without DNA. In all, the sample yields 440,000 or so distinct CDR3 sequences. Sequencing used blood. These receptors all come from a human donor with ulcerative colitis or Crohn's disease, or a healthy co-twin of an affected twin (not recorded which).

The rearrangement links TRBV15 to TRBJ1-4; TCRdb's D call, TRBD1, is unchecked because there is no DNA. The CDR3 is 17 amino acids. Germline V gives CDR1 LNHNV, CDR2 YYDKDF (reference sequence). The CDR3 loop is CATSRERGARANEKLFF.

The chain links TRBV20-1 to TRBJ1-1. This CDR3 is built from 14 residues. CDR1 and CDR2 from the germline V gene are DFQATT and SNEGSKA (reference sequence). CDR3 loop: CSARDSRVSTEAFF.

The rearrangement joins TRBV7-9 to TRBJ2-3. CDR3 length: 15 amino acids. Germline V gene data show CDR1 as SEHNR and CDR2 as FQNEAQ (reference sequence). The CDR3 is CASSLGQPGTDTQYF. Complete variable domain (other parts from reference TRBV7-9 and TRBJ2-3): DTGVSQNPRHKITKRGQNVTFRCDPISEHNRLYWYRQTLGQGPEFLTYFQNEAQLEKSRLLSDRFSAERPKGSFSTLEIQRTEQGDSAMYLCASSLGQPGTDTQYFGPGTRLTVL.